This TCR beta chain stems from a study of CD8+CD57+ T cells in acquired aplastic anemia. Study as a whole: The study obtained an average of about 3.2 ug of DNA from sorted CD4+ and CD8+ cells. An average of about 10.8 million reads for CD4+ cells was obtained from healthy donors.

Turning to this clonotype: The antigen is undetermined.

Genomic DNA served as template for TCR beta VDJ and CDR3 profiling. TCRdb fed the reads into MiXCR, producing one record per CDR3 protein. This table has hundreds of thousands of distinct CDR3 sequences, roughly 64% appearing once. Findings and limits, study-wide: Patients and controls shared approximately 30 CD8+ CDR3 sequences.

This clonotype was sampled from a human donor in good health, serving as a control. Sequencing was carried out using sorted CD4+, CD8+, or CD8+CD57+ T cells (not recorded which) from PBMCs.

CDR3 amino acids: CASRLGGGTEAFF. The CDR3 bases are TGTGCCAGCAGGTTGGGGGGAGGGACTGAAGCTTTCTTT. The chain uses TRBV11-2 and TRBJ1-1, with TRBD1 as a possible D gene (5 bases). In germline, CDR1 is SGHAT, CDR2 FQNNGV. The V gene lost 6 bases and the J gene lost 5 bases, with 13 bases spanning the gap. CDR3 size: 13 residues.